This T cell receptor beta chain came from a study of T cell changes during pregnancy in multiple sclerosis. CDR3 length equals 16 residues. V was pared by 1 base and J by 8 bases, with 7 bases of the junction left unmatched. Germline V gives CDR1 SNHLY, CDR2 FYNNEI. Only in-frame clones appear in the TCRdb table, and some are missing; sequencing was by immunoSEQ multiplex PCR. The sample records more than 55,000 clones, around 93% being singletons. This sample comprised peripheral blood, obtained after pregnancy. This receptor was taken from a female donor in good health, enrolled as a control in a pregnancy study. V gene TRBV2 combines with J gene TRBJ1-3; TRBD1 matches at 11 bases. CDR3 bases: TGTGCCAGCAGTGAAGGGACAGGGGGCTCATCGGACACCATATATTTT. This translates into CASSEGTGGSSDTIYF.